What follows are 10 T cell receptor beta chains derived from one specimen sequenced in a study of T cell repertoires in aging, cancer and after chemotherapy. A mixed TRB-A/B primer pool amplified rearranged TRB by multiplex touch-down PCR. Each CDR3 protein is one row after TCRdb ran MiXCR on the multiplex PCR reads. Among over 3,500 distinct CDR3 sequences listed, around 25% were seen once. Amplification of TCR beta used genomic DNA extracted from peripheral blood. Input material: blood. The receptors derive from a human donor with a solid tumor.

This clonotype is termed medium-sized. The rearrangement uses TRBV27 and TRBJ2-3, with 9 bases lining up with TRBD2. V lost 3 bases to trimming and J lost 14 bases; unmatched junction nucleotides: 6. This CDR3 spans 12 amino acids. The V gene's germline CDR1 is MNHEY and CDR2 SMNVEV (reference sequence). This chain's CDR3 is CASSFLAGPPYF. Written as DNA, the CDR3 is TGTGCCAGCAGTTTTCTAGCGGGGCCGCCGTATTTT.

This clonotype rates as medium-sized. The CDR3 DNA reads as TGTGCCAGCTCACCTCAGGGTGGTGGGACTGAAGCTTTCTTT. Encoded protein: CASSPQGGGTEAFF. The gene calls are TRBV18 and TRBJ1-1; D may be TRBD1 (5 bases). From germline, CDR1 is KGHSH and CDR2 LQKENI. CDR3 length: 14 amino acids. Trimming took off 3 bases at V and 5 bases at J, with 13 bases between the two ends.

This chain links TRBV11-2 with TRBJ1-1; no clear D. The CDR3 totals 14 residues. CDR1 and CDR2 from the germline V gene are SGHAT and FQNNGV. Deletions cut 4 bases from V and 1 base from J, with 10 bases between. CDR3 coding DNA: TGTGCCAGCAGCTCAGATCCCACGAACACTGAAGCTTTCTTT. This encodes CASSSDPTNTEAFF.

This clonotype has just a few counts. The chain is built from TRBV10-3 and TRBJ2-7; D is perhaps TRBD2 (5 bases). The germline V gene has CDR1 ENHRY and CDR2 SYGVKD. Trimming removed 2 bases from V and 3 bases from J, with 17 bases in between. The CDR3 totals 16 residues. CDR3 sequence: CAISERQVGSGYEQYF. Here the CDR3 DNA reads TGTGCCATCAGTGAGAGGCAAGTGGGGAGCGGCTACGAGCAGTACTTC.

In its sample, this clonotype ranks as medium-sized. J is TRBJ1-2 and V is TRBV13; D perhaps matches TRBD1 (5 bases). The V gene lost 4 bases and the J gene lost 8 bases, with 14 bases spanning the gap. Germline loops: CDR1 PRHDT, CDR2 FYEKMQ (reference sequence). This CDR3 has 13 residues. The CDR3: CASSSDTGVGYTF. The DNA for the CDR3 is TGTGCCAGCAGCTCCGACACGGGGGTAGGCTACACCTTC.

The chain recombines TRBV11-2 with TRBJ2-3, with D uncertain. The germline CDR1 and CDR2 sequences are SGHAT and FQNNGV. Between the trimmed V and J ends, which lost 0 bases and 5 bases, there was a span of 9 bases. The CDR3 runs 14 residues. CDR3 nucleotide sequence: TGTGCCAGCAGCTTAGATCTGAGCCTAGATACGCAGTATTTT. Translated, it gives CASSLDLSLDTQYF.

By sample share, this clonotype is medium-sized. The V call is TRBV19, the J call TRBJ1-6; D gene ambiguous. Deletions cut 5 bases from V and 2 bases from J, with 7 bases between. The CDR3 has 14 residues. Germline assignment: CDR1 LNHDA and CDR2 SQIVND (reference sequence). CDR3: CASSRRAYNSPLHF. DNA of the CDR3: TGTGCCAGTAGTCGCCGGGCCTATAATTCACCCCTCCACTTT. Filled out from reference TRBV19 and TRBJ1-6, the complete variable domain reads DGGITQSPKYLFRKEGQNVTLSCEQNLNHDAMYWYRQDPGQGLRLIYYSQIVNDFQKGDIAEGYSVSREKKESFPLTVTSAQKNPTAFYLCASSRRAYNSPLHFGNGTRLTVT.

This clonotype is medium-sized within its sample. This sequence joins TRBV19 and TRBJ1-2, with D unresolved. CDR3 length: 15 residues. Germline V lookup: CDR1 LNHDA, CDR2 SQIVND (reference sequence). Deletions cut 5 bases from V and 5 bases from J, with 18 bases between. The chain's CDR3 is CASSATLTGFYGYTF. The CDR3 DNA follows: TGTGCCAGTAGTGCGACCTTGACCGGATTTTATGGCTACACCTTC.

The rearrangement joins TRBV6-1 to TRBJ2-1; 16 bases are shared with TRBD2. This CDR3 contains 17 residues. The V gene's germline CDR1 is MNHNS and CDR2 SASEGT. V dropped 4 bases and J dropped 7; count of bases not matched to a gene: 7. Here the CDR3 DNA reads TGTGCCAGCAGTGGTGGGACTAGCGGGAGGGCCTGTAATGAGCAGTTCTTC. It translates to CASSGGTSGRACNEQFF.

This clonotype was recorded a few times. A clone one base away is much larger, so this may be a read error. The CDR3 bases are TGTGCCTGGAGTGAGACCCCTCATACGCAGTATTTT. Its translation: CAWSETPHTQYF. The chain has TRBV30 and TRBJ2-3; no clear D gene. The CDR3 runs to 12 residues. Germline V gene sequence: CDR1 GTSNPN, CDR2 SVGIG (reference sequence). Trimming left V 1 base short and J 7 bases short, with 9 bases between.